The 18 T cell receptor beta chains given below trace back to one sample, sequenced in a study of regulatory T cells in long-lasting Graves disease. As to time point: newly diagnosed GD, antithyroid drugs for less than 3 months. There was RNA extracted from PBMCs, and the TCR library was made from it. Arm-PCR of CDR3 regions with iRepertoire HTBI primers generated TCR beta libraries. MiXCR, run by TCRdb on the multiplex PCR reads, gives a single entry per CDR3 protein. The data contain 600,000 to 650,000 distinct CDR3 sequences, roughly 16% of them singletons. The sample was also linked to a second study, of T cells in Graves' hyperthyroidism and ophthalmopathy.

The sample consisted of peripheral blood mononuclear cells (PBMCs), taken at new diagnosis, from a patient treated with antithyroid drugs. All receptors come from a woman under 40 with Graves disease.

This chain connects TRBV3-1 to TRBJ1-6, with unresolved D. This CDR3 is built from 14 residues. V gave up 0 bases and J gave up 9 bases, with 9 bases separating them. Germline V gives CDR1 LGHDT, CDR2 YNNKEL (reference sequence). CDR3 sequence reads: CASSQDWVGSPLHF. The DNA for the CDR3 is TGTGCCAGCAGCCAAGACTGGGTTGGTTCACCCCTCCACTTT.

This clonotype was observed at least ten times. This sequence joins TRBV11-3 and TRBJ1-1; 8 bases map to TRBD1. The germline V gene has CDR1 SGHNT and CDR2 YENEEA. CDR3 length: 14 amino acids. After removal of 5 bases from V and 9 bases from J, the junction contained 11 bases not matched to a gene. The DNA for the CDR3 is TGTGCCAGCAGCGCGGGACAGGCCGCCGGTAAAGCTTTCTTT. Translated: CASSAGQAAGKAFF.

This chain connects TRBV5-1 to TRBJ2-1; a possible D gene is TRBD2 (6 bases). Germline loops: CDR1 SGHRS, CDR2 YFSETQ. This CDR3 is built from 14 residues. Deletions cut 1 base from V and 5 bases from J, with 10 bases between. The CDR3 sequence is CASSLSAGNNEQFF. The DNA for the CDR3 is TGCGCCAGCAGCTTGAGCGCGGGAAACAATGAGCAGTTCTTC.

A remark on this clonotype: The CDR3 end shows no conserved phenylalanine or tryptophan, and so a read error is likely. The rearrangement uses TRBV7-9 and TRBJ2-1; TRBD2 aligns across 10 bases. V gave up 5 bases and J gave up 0 bases; unmatched junction bases: 13. CDR3 length: 19 residues. Germline-derived CDR1 and CDR2 are SEHNR and FQNEAQ (reference sequence). CDR3 bases: TGTGCCAGCAGCCCCCACCCGGCTAGCGGGAGTCCCTCCTACAATGAGCAGTTCTCC. Residues: CASSPHPASGSPSYNEQFS.

This clonotype appeared many times. V gene TRBV27 combines with J gene TRBJ1-2, with no clear D. CDR3 length equals 15 residues. Germline-derived CDR1 and CDR2 are MNHEY and SMNVEV (reference sequence). Trimming took off 8 bases at V and 0 bases at J, with 16 bases between the two ends. This CDR3 reads CASSATGPANYGYTF. The CDR3 region has the DNA TGTGCCAGCTCCGCCACCGGGCCAGCTAACTATGGCTACACCTTC.

CDR3 bases: TGTGCCTGGACTCAACAGGGGGGCACCGGGGAGCTGTTTTTT. It translates to CAWTQQGGTGELFF. The chain combines TRBV30 with TRBJ2-2, with 8 bases lining up with TRBD1. J gave up 4 bases and V 4 bases, and 5 bases lay outside the gene matches. The CDR3 is 14 amino acids. The germline V gene encodes CDR1 GTSNPN and CDR2 SVGIG (reference sequence).

This clonotype was seen at least ten times. The chain links TRBV9 to TRBJ2-5; 12 positions match TRBD2. CDR1 SGDLS and CDR2 YYNGEE come from the germline V gene. Unmatched junction bases numbered 5, after V lost 3 bases and J lost 5 bases. The CDR3 contains 15 residues. This chain's CDR3 is CASSAGLAGMETQYF. For the CDR3, the DNA is TGTGCCAGCAGCGCCGGACTAGCGGGAATGGAGACCCAGTACTTC.

A few counts support this clonotype. The chain has TRBV6-5 and TRBJ2-7, with no clear D. Germline V CDR1 and CDR2: MNHEY, SVGAGI. The CDR3 covers 14 residues. V was cut by 2 bases and J by 0 bases, with 8 bases left in between. The CDR3: CASSYDRNSYEQYF. The DNA of the CDR3 is TGTGCCAGCAGTTACGACCGAAACTCCTACGAGCAGTACTTC.

The rearrangement joins TRBV3-1 to TRBJ2-7; D unresolved. The CDR3 has 14 amino acids. The V gene's germline CDR1 is LGHDT and CDR2 YNNKEL (reference sequence). V was clipped by 0 bases and J by 3 bases, with 9 bases between them. The CDR3 region is CASSQDYSIYEQYF. CDR3 coding DNA: TGTGCCAGCAGCCAAGATTACAGTATCTACGAGCAGTACTTC.

This clonotype was seen at least ten times. The chain combines TRBV28 with TRBJ1-6; D is undetermined. The germline V gene has CDR1 MDHEN and CDR2 SYDVKM. V dropped 6 bases and J dropped 0 bases, with 12 bases sitting between them. This CDR3 region has 16 residues. The CDR3 spells CASSSPESSYNSPLHF. The CDR3 nucleotides read TGTGCCAGCAGCTCTCCCGAGAGCTCCTATAATTCACCCCTCCACTTT.

There are many counts of this clonotype. The rearrangement joins TRBV29-1 to TRBJ2-2; D is possibly TRBD1 (5 bases). CDR1 SQVTM and CDR2 ANQGSEA come from the germline V gene. The CDR3 consists of 14 residues. With 6 bases removed from V and 1 base from J, the gap between germline ends came to 12 bases. CDR3 in DNA: TGCAGCGTGGTTAAGCAGGGGAACACCGGGGAGCTGTTTTTT. Protein product: CSVVKQGNTGELFF.

The sample holds many counts of this clonotype. The chain is built from TRBV7-2 and TRBJ1-5, with 11 nucleotides matching TRBD1. The ends lost 2 bases at V and 4 bases at J; junction bases unmatched: 7. The length of the CDR3 is 17 residues. The germline V gene encodes CDR1 SGHTA and CDR2 FQGNSA. DNA for the CDR3: TGTGCCAGCAGCTTATTGGGACAGGGGGGGGGTAATCAGCCCCAGCATTTT. It codes for CASSLLGQGGGNQPQHF.

This clonotype was counted ten times or more. V usage is TRBV6-1 and J usage is TRBJ2-7; D gene ambiguous. V lost 7 bases and J lost 4, with 17 bases in between. There are 14 residues in the CDR3. The germline gives CDR1 MNHNS, CDR2 SASEGT. The CDR3 bases are TGTGCCAGCATCTCTCTGGGCTTGTCTTACGAGCAGTACTTC. It encodes CASISLGLSYEQYF.

This clonotype was recorded many times. This chain uses TRBV28 with TRBJ2-1; D is possibly TRBD2 (5 bases). Trimming left V 3 bases short and J 13 bases short, with 13 bases between. CDR1 and CDR2 from the germline V gene are MDHEN and SYDVKM. This CDR3 is 12 amino acids long. The CDR3 region is CASSFGLALQFF. Here the CDR3 DNA reads TGTGCCAGCAGTTTTGGCCTAGCTTTACAGTTCTTC.

The chain uses TRBV12-3 or TRBV12-4 and TRBJ2-3; 7 nucleotides line up with TRBD2. This CDR3 spans 15 amino acids. The V gene end was trimmed by 3 bases and the J gene end by 0 bases; junction bases not matched to a gene: 3. In DNA, the CDR3 is TGTGCCAGCAGTTTTGGCGGGAGAAGCACAGATACGCAGTATTTT. It translates to CASSFGGRSTDTQYF.

This clonotype has a count of ten or more. This rearrangement joins TRBV18 to TRBJ2-5, with D possibly TRBD1 on 5 matching bases. Germline V lookup: CDR1 KGHSH, CDR2 LQKENI. The CDR3 sequence is 15 residues long. Trimming shortened V by 5 bases and J by 1 base, and 14 bases separated the two germline ends. CDR3 DNA sequence: TGTGCCAGCTCATCCCAGGGTTACGTCCAAGAGACCCAGTACTTC. Its translation is CASSSQGYVQETQYF.

There are a few counts of this clonotype. This chain uses TRBV4-1 with TRBJ1-4; D is uncertain. Germline V gives CDR1 MGHRA, CDR2 YSYEKL. V was trimmed by 2 bases and J by 8 bases, leaving 15 bases between them. The CDR3 is 15 amino acids. The CDR3 region has the DNA TGCGCCAGCAGCCAACAGCGAGCAGAGTGGGAAAAACTGTTTTTT. The encoded protein is CASSQQRAEWEKLFF.

This clonotype has at least ten counts. The V and J genes are TRBV28 and TRBJ1-5; D is undetermined. The V and J ends lost 5 bases and 7 bases respectively, with 21 bases between them. The CDR3 totals 16 residues. Germline CDR1 MDHEN, CDR2 SYDVKM. The CDR3 protein is CASSAPLGNVGQPQHF. The CDR3 DNA sequence: TGTGCCAGCAGTGCCCCGCTGGGAAATGTTGGGCAGCCCCAGCATTTT.